This TCR beta chain was profiled in a study of blood T cell repertoires in COVID-19. Study overall: The United States, Italy and Spain provided the acute and convalescent COVID-19 samples. In each case, the material was cDNA or gDNA derived from T cells, B-cell-depleted T cells, or PBMCs.

In the original workflow: The authors estimated nucleated cell counts from reference gene primer amplification. TCRdb keeps only in-frame clones here, not all; method: immunoSEQ multiplex PCR. The DNA gave D and trimming, while V, J and clone size come from that table. The table shows tens of thousands of clones, with around 84% occurring only once. This CDR3 comprises 14 residues. V lost 8 bases and J lost 1, with 14 bases in between. The germline gives CDR1 SNHLY, CDR2 FYNNEI. The rearrangement links TRBV2 to TRBJ2-5; the D gene is possibly TRBD1 (5 bases). The sample consisted of peripheral blood. The source is a man between 65 and 85 years old with acute or convalescent COVID-19. For the CDR3, the DNA is TGTGCCAGCGCCGAGTTGGGGCCCCAAGAGACCCAGTACTTC. Translating gives CASAELGPQETQYF.